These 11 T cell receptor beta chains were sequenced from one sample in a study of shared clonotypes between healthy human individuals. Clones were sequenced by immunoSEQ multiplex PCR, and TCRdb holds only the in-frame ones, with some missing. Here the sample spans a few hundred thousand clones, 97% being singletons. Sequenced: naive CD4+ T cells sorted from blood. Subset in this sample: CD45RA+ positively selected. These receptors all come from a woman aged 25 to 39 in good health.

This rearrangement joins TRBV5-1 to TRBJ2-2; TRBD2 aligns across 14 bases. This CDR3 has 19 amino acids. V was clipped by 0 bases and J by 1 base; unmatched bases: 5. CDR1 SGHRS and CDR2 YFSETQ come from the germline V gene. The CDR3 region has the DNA TGCGCCAGCAGCTTGGTGGTGACTAGCGGGAGGGGGAACACCGGGGAGCTGTTTTTT. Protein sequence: CASSLVVTSGRGNTGELFF.

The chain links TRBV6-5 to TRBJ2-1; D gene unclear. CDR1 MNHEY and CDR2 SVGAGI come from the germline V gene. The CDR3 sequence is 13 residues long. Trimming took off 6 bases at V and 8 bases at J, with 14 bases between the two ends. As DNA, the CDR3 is TGTGCCAGCAGCGTTAGACCCGACCATGAGCAGTTCTTC. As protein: CASSVRPDHEQFF.

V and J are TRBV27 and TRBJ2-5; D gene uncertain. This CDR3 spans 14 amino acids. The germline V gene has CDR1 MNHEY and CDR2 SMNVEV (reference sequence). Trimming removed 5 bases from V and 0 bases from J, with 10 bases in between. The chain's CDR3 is CASSPGYNQETQYF. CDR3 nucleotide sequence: TGTGCCAGCAGTCCTGGATACAACCAAGAGACCCAGTACTTC.

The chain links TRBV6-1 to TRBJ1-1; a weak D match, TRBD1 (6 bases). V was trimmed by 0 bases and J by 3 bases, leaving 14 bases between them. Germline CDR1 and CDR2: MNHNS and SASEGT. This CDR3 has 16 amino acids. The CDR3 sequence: CASSEASGAGYTEAFF. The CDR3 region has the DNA TGTGCCAGCAGTGAAGCGTCGGGGGCAGGGTACACTGAAGCTTTCTTT.

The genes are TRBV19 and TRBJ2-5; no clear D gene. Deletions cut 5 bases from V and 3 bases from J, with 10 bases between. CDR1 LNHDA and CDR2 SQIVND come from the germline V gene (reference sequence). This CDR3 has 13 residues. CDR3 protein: CASSSRRKETQYF. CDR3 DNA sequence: TGTGCCAGTAGTTCCCGGAGAAAAGAGACCCAGTACTTC. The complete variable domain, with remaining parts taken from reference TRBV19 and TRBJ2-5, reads DGGITQSPKYLFRKEGQNVTLSCEQNLNHDAMYWYRQDPGQGLRLIYYSQIVNDFQKGDIAEGYSVSREKKESFPLTVTSAQKNPTAFYLCASSSRRKETQYFGPGTRLLVL.

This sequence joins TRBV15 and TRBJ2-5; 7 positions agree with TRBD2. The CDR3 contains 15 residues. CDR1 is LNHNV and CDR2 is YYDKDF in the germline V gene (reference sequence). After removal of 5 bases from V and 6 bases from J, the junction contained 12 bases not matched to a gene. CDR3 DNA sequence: TGTGCCACCAGCCCCCCAGCGGGGTGGATGAAGACCCAGTACTTC. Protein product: CATSPPAGWMKTQYF.

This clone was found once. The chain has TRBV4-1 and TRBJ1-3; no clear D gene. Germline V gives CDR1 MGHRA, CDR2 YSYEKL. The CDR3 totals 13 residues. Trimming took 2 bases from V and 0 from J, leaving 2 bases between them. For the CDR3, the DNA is TGCGCCAGCAGCCAATTCTCTGGAAACACCATATATTTT. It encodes CASSQFSGNTIYF.

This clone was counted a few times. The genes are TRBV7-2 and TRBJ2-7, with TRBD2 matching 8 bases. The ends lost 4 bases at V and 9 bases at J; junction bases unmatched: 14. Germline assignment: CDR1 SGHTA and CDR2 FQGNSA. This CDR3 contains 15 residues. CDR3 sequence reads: CASSSSRLAISGQYF. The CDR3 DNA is TGTGCCAGCAGCTCTAGCAGACTAGCGATCTCCGGGCAGTACTTC.

The CDR3 DNA reads TGTGCCAGCAGCGCCGGGACTAGCGGGAGCTCCTACGAGCAGTACTTC. This encodes CASSAGTSGSSYEQYF. V usage is TRBV7-9 and J usage is TRBJ2-7; 14 nucleotides align to TRBD2. The V and J ends lost 5 bases and 0 bases, in that order; junction bases with no gene match: 3. This CDR3 is built from 16 residues. The germline V gene encodes CDR1 SEHNR and CDR2 FQNEAQ (reference sequence).

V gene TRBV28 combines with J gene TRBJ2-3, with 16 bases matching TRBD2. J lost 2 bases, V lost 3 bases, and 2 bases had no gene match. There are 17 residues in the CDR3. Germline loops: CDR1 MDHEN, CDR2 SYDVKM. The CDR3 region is CASSLGLAGGSTDTQYF. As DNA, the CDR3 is TGTGCCAGCAGTTTGGGACTAGCGGGGGGGTCCACAGATACGCAGTATTTT.

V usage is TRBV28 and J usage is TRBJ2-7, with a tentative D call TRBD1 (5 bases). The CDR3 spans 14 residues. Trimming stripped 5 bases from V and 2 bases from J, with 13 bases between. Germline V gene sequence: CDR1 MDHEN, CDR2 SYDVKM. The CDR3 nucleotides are TGTGCCAGCAGTCTCGCGACAGAAACCTACGAGCAGTACTTC. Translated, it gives CASSLATETYEQYF.